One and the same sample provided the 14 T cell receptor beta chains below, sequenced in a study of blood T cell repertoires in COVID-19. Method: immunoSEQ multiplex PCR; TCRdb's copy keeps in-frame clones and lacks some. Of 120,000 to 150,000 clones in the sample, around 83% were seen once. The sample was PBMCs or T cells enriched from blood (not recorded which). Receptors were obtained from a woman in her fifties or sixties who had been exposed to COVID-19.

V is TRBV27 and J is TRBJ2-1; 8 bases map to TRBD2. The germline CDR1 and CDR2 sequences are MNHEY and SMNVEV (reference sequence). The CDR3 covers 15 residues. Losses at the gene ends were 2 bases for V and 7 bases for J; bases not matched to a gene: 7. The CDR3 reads CASSLTSGGGNEQFF. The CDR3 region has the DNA TGTGCCAGCAGTTTAACTAGCGGCGGGGGTAATGAGCAGTTCTTC.

CDR3 region: CASSNRGQIQETQYF. The CDR3 bases are TGTGCCAGTAGTAACAGGGGACAGATACAAGAGACCCAGTACTTC. This sequence joins TRBV19 and TRBJ2-5, with TRBD1 matching 7 bases. The CDR3 loop spans 15 amino acids. Looked up from germline, CDR1 is LNHDA and CDR2 is SQIVND (reference sequence). Trimming at V came to 4 bases and at J to 2 bases, leaving 7 bases not matched to a gene.

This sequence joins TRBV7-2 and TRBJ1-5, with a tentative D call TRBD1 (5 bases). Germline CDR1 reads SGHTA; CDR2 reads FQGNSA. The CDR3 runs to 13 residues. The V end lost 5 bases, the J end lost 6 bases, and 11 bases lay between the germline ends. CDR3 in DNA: TGTGCCAGCAGCCGGGGACTTGGTCAGCCCCAGCATTTT. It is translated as CASSRGLGQPQHF.

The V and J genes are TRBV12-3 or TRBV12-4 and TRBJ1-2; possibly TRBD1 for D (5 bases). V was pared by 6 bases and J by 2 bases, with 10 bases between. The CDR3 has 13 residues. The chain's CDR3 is CASRSDKNYGYTF. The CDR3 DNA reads TGTGCCAGCAGATCGGACAAGAACTATGGCTACACCTTC.

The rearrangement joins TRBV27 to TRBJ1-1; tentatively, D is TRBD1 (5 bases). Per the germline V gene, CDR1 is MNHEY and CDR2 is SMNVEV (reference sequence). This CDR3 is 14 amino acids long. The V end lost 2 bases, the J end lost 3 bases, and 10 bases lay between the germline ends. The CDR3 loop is CASSLRGGDTEAFF. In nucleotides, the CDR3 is TGTGCCAGCAGTTTAAGGGGAGGGGACACTGAAGCTTTCTTT.

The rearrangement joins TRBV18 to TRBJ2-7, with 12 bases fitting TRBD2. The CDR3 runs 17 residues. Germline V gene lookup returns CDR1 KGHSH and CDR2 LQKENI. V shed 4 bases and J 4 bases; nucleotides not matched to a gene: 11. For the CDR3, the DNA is TGTGCCAGCTCACTGCGACTAGCGGGAGTTTATTCATACGAGCAGTACTTC. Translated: CASSLRLAGVYSYEQYF.

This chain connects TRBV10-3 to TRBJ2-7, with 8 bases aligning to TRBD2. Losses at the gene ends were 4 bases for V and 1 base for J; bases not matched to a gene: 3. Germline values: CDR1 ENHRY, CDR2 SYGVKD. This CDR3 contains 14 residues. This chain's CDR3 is CAISGTSSSYEQYF. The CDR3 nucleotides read TGTGCCATCAGTGGGACTAGCTCGTCCTACGAGCAGTACTTC.

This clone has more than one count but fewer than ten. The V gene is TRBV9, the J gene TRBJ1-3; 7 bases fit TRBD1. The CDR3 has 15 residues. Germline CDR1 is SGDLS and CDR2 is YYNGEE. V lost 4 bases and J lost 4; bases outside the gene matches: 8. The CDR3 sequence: CASSSRDSLGNTIYF. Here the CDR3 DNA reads TGTGCCAGCAGCTCCCGGGACAGCCTCGGAAACACCATATATTTT.

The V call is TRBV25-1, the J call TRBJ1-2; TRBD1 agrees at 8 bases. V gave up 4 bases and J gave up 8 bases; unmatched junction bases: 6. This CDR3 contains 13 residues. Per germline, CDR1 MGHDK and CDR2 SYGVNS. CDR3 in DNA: TGTGCCAGCAGTGGGACAGGGAATTGGGGCTACACCTTC. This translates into CASSGTGNWGYTF.

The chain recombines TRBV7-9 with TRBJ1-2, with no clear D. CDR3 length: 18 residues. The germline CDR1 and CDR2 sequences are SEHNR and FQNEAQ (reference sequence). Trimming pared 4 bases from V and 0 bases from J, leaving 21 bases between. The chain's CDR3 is CASSSRAGESPTNYGYTF. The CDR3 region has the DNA TGTGCCAGCAGCTCCCGGGCCGGGGAGAGTCCTACTAACTATGGCTACACCTTC.

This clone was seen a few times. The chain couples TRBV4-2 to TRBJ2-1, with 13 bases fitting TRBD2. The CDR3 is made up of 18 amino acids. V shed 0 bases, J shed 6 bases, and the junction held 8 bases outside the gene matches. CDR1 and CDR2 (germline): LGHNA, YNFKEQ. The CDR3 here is CASSQEWGTSGELNEQFF. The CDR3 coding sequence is TGTGCCAGCAGCCAAGAATGGGGGACTAGCGGGGAGCTCAATGAGCAGTTCTTC.

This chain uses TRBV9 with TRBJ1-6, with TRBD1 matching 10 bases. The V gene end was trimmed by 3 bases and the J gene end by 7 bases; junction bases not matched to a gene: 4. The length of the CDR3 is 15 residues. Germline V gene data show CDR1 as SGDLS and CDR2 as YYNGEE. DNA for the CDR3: TGTGCCAGCAGCGGAACGGGACAGGGGAATTCACCCCTCCACTTT. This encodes CASSGTGQGNSPLHF.

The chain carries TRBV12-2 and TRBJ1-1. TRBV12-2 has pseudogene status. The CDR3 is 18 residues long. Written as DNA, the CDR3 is TGTGCAAGTCGCTCCCGATCAGGGGAGGGCTTGATCTTACTGAGGGCTTTCTTT. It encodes CASRSRSGEGLILLRAFF.

The CDR3 DNA reads TGTGCCAGCAGCTTAGTGCAGGGAAACACTGAAGCTTTCTTT. It is translated as CASSLVQGNTEAFF. The genes are TRBV7-8 and TRBJ1-1; the D gene is possibly TRBD1 (5 bases). V lost 1 base to trimming and J lost 2 bases, with 8 bases between them. The CDR3 has 14 residues. Germline assignment: CDR1 SGHVS and CDR2 FQNEAQ.